Listed below are T cell receptor beta chains from one sample, sequenced in a study of vaccination and CD4 T cells after COVID-19. Their target antigens are unknown. TCRdb ran MiXCR on the PCR reads and lists one entry per CDR3 protein. The sample lists some 15,000 distinct CDR3 sequences, around 61% occurring once. Specimen: CD4+ T cells from blood, cultured in vitro. The source is a human donor who had recovered from COVID-19. CDR3s include the opening cysteine and the closing phenylalanine or tryptophan. Fields, in order: D gene, J gene, V gene, clone size, CDR3 protein, CDR3 DNA. The D gene is left open where the match is weak. Clone size is given for some rows only: seen once, a few or many times, or a class if the clone is expanded.

D: -; J: TRBJ1-5; V: TRBV20-1; size: -; CDR3: CSASGGWLQPQHF; DNA: TGCAGTGCTAGTGGGGGTTGGCTTCAGCCCCAGCATTTT
D: -; J: TRBJ1-1; V: TRBV27; size: -; CDR3: CASTLPRSGAFF; DNA: TGTGCCAGCACCTTACCGCGAAGTGGAGCTTTCTTT
D: -; J: TRBJ2-5; V: TRBV7-2; size: -; CDR3: CASSLSETQYF; DNA: TGTGCCAGCAGCTTATCTGAGACCCAGTACTTC
D: TRBD1; J: TRBJ2-1; V: TRBV20-1; size: -; CDR3: CSARDYRGLGYNEQFF; DNA: TGCAGTGCTAGAGATTACAGGGGGTTGGGCTACAATGAGCAGTTCTTC
D: -; J: TRBJ2-5; V: TRBV5-6; size: -; CDR3: CASSLGRTRGRQETQYF; DNA: TGTGCCAGCAGCTTGGGCCGGACCCGGGGTCGCCAAGAGACCCAGTACTTC
D: -; J: TRBJ1-2; V: TRBV19; size: -; CDR3: CASSIYGRPRGYGYTF; DNA: TGTGCCAGTAGTATTTACGGACGGCCGAGGGGCTATGGCTACACCTTC
D: TRBD2; J: TRBJ2-7; V: TRBV15; size: -; CDR3: CATSRRPRDGGGYEQYF; DNA: TGTGCCACCAGCAGACGTCCGAGAGATGGGGGGGGCTACGAGCAGTACTTC
D: -; J: TRBJ2-5; V: TRBV12-3/TRBV12-4; size: once; CDR3: CASSLKRAQETQYF; DNA: TGTGCCAGCAGTTTAAAGCGGGCCCAAGAGACCCAGTACTTC
D: -; J: TRBJ2-5; V: TRBV6-2/TRBV6-3; size: few; CDR3: CASSYLGWGETQYF; DNA: TGTGCCAGCAGTTATTTGGGTTGGGGAGAGACCCAGTACTTC
D: TRBD1; J: TRBJ1-4; V: TRBV6-1; size: -; CDR3: CASRRAGQATNEKLFF; DNA: TGTGCCAGCAGACGCGCGGGACAGGCAACTAATGAAAAACTGTTTTTT
D: -; J: TRBJ2-7; V: TRBV7-9; size: -; CDR3: CASSLGQLGAPLSYEQYF; DNA: TGTGCCAGCAGCTTAGGGCAACTAGGGGCCCCCCTCTCCTACGAGCAGTACTTC
D: -; J: TRBJ2-2; V: TRBV20-1; size: -; CDR3: CSARVVGVGKYTGELFF; DNA: TGCAGTGCTAGAGTTGTTGGGGTGGGAAAATACACCGGGGAGCTGTTTTTT
D: TRBD1; J: TRBJ1-6; V: TRBV20-1; size: medium-sized; CDR3: CSGKEGTAFNSPLHF; DNA: TGCAGTGGCAAAGAGGGGACAGCTTTTAATTCACCCCTCCACTTT
D: -; J: TRBJ1-5; V: TRBV5-1; size: -; CDR3: CASSPGSTGGNQPQHF; DNA: TGCGCCAGCAGTCCGGGTTCCACGGGGGGCAATCAGCCCCAGCATTTT
D: TRBD1; J: TRBJ2-7; V: TRBV2; size: -; CDR3: CASILTGGIHEQYF; DNA: TGTGCCAGCATTCTGACAGGGGGTATCCACGAGCAGTACTTC
D: -; J: TRBJ2-2; V: TRBV6-4; size: few; CDR3: CASSDRDTGELFF; DNA: TGTGCCAGCAGTGACAGGGACACCGGGGAGCTGTTTTTT
D: TRBD2; J: TRBJ2-7; V: TRBV20-1; size: few; CDR3: CSARDIYGLAAYEQYF; DNA: TGCAGTGCTAGAGACATTTACGGGCTAGCGGCCTACGAGCAGTACTTC
D: TRBD2; J: TRBJ2-5; V: TRBV24-1; size: once; CDR3: CATSDWTSGEQETQYF; DNA: TGTGCCACCAGTGACTGGACTAGCGGGGAACAAGAGACCCAGTACTTC
D: TRBD2; J: TRBJ2-3; V: TRBV2; size: -; CDR3: CASRSSSGVTDTQYF; DNA: TGTGCCAGCAGAAGCTCCAGCGGGGTCACAGATACGCAGTATTTT
D: -; J: TRBJ1-1; V: TRBV20-1; size: -; CDR3: CRGSPNRYHVNTEAFF; DNA: TGCAGAGGATCCCCTAACAGGTACCATGTGAACACTGAAGCTTTCTTT
D: TRBD2; J: TRBJ2-5; V: TRBV10-2; size: -; CDR3: CATLAGVSETQYF; DNA: TGCGCCACCCTAGCGGGAGTCTCGGAGACCCAGTACTTC
D: TRBD1; J: TRBJ2-3; V: TRBV19; size: few; CDR3: CASRRQGMPDTQYF; DNA: TGTGCCAGTAGACGACAGGGGATGCCAGATACGCAGTATTTT
D: -; J: TRBJ1-5; V: TRBV4-3; size: -; CDR3: CASSQDWQGNQPQHF; DNA: TGCGCCAGCAGCCAAGATTGGCAGGGCAATCAGCCCCAGCATTTT
D: -; J: TRBJ1-3; V: TRBV7-2; size: -; CDR3: CASSLSGGLTSSGNTIYF; DNA: TGTGCCAGCAGCTTAAGTGGAGGACTCACGAGCTCTGGAAACACCATATATTTT
D: -; J: TRBJ1-6; V: TRBV23-1; size: once; CDR3: CASSPPGRYNSPLHF; DNA: TGCGCCAGCAGTCCGCCAGGGAGATATAATTCACCCCTCCACTTT
D: -; J: TRBJ2-7; V: TRBV20-1; size: -; CDR3: CSARPGFMSEQYF; DNA: TGCAGTGCGCGCCCAGGTTTCATGTCCGAGCAGTACTTC
D: -; J: TRBJ2-7; V: TRBV20-1; size: -; CDR3: CSARSELLPEQYF; DNA: TGCAGTGCTAGGTCGGAGCTACTACCCGAGCAGTACTTC
D: -; J: TRBJ1-1; V: TRBV20-1; size: few; CDR3: CSARGGSLNTEAFF; DNA: TGCAGTGCTAGGGGTGGCAGCTTGAACACTGAAGCTTTCTTT
D: TRBD2; J: TRBJ2-7; V: TRBV11-1; size: -; CDR3: CASSLELAGDHEQYF; DNA: TGTGCCAGCAGCTTAGAACTAGCGGGAGATCACGAGCAGTACTTC
D: -; J: TRBJ1-2; V: TRBV12-1; size: -; CDR3: CASSFCGYTF; DNA: TGTGCCAGCAGCTTTTGTGGCTACACCTTC
D: TRBD1; J: TRBJ2-5; V: TRBV2; size: once; CDR3: CASSKTGGWTQYF; DNA: TGTGCCAGCAGTAAGACAGGGGGCTGGACCCAGTACTTC
D: TRBD2; J: TRBJ2-7; V: TRBV6-1; size: -; CDR3: CASSEMAGDSYEQYF; DNA: TGTGCCAGCAGTGAGATGGCGGGAGACTCCTACGAGCAGTACTTC
D: -; J: TRBJ2-7; V: TRBV6-1; size: large; CDR3: CASSEFPLTTRYEQYF; DNA: TGTGCCAGCAGTGAATTCCCCCTCACGACTAGATACGAGCAGTACTTC
D: -; J: TRBJ2-1; V: TRBV12-3/TRBV12-4; size: -; CDR3: CASSGQPLNNEQFF; DNA: TGTGCCAGCAGTGGACAACCATTAAACAATGAGCAGTTCTTC
D: TRBD1; J: TRBJ2-5; V: TRBV30; size: few; CDR3: CAWSKTGSLETQYF; DNA: TGTGCCTGGAGTAAGACAGGGAGTTTGGAGACCCAGTACTTC
D: -; J: TRBJ2-5; V: TRBV19; size: -; CDR3: CASSIPVRVETQYF; DNA: TGTGCCAGTAGTATACCCGTTAGGGTGGAGACCCAGTACTTC